Included here is one TCR beta chain sequence, with context. Sample-barcoded 5' priming and a J-beta primer mix drove a second PCR of roughly 7 to 11 cycles. TCRdb used MiXCR to reprocess the 5' RACE reads, holding one entry per CDR3 protein. The table shows 800,000 to 900,000 distinct CDR3 sequences, with around 68% occurring only once. This record comes from a study of blood T cells in healthy people across ages. The J segment lost 7 bases and the V segment lost 5 bases, leaving 7 bases of the junction unmatched. The CDR3 has 15 residues. In germline, CDR1 is MNHEY, CDR2 SMNVEV (reference sequence). Sequencing used blood. This TCR was sampled from a man aged 25-45 years in good health. This sequence joins TRBV27 and TRBJ1-5; 11 positions match TRBD1. The CDR3 sequence is CASSPGTGGRQPQHF. For the CDR3, the DNA is TGTGCCAGCAGTCCCGGGACAGGGGGTCGCCAGCCCCAGCATTTT.